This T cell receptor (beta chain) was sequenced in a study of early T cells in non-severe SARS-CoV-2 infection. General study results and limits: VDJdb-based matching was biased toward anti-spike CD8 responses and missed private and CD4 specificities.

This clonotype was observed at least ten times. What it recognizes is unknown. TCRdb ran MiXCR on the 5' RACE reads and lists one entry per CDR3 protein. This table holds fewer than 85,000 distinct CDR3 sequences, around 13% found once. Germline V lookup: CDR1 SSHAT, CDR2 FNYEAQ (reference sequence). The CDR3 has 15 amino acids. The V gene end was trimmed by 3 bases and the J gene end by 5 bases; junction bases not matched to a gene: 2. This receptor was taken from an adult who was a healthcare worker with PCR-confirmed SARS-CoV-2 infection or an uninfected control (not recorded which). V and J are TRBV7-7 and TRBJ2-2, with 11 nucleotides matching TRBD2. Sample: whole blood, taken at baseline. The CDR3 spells CASSLTSGTTGELFF. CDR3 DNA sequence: TGTGCCAGCAGCTTGACTAGCGGGACGACCGGGGAGCTGTTTTTT.